This T cell receptor (beta chain) was captured by sequencing in a study of blood T cells in healthy people across ages. Of note for this clonotype: Its ends do not fully match the called genes, so a read error is possible.

The CDR3 spans 15 residues. Germline CDR1 reads DFQATT; CDR2 reads SNEGSKA (reference sequence). Healthy individuals of Caucasian origin from Russia, aged roughly 6 to 100, served as donors. Then a second PCR, running roughly 7 to 11 cycles, was carried out with a sample-barcoded 5' primer and a J-beta primer mix. TCRdb reprocessed the 5' RACE reads with MiXCR, giving one entry per CDR3 protein. Here the sample spans 700,000 or so distinct CDR3 sequences, 22% being singletons. J is TRBJ1-1 and V is TRBV20-1, with 8 bases lining up with TRBD1. This TCR was recovered from a man in his 70s in good health. Source material: blood. CDR3 region: CSARALLGTGTEAFF. CDR3 coding DNA: TGCAGTGCAAGAGCGTTACTGGGGACAGGCACTGAAGCTTTCTTT.